The present T cell receptor beta chain was sequenced within a study of human T cells and chemical hapten exposure. Study observations and caveats: TCRs whose frequency exceeded 1 in 1000 remained the same following DPC sensitization.

The sample holds one count of this clonotype. Its antigen is still unknown. Someone pulled total RNA out of unfractionated whole blood. Individual cDNA molecules received unique molecular identifiers in the library. TCRdb re-called the reads through MiXCR, storing one row per CDR3 protein. This table has around 120,000 distinct CDR3 sequences, approximately 9.3% appearing once. Germline CDR1 is LNHDA and CDR2 is SQIVND (reference sequence). The CDR3 extends over 11 amino acids. V was trimmed by 3 bases and J by 13 bases, leaving 9 bases between them. What was sequenced was whole blood. The sequence derives from a human donor in good health. Some clones in this sample may be carry-over from other donors' samples. The chain has TRBV19 and TRBJ2-2; D gene uncertain. The CDR3 DNA reads TGTGCCAGTAGTATCGGCCGGTGGCTGTTTTTT. This codes for CASSIGRWLFF.